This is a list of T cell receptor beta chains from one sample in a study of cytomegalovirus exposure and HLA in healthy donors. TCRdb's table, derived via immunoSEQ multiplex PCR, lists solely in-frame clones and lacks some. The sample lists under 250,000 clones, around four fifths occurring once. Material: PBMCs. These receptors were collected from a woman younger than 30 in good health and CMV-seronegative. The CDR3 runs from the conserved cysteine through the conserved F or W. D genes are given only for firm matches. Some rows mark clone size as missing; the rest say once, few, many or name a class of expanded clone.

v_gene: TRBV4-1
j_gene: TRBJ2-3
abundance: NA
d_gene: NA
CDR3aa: CASSHSPQGSTDTQYF
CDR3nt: TGCGCCAGCAGCCATTCCCCCCAGGGCAGCACAGATACGCAGTATTTT

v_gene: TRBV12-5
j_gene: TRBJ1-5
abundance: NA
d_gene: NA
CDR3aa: CASGSEGDQPQHF
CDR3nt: TGTGCTAGTGGTTCTGAGGGGGATCAGCCCCAGCATTTT

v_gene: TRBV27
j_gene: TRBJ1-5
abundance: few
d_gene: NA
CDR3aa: CASRSGGNQPQHF
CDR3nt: TGTGCCAGCAGGTCCGGGGGCAATCAGCCCCAGCATTTT

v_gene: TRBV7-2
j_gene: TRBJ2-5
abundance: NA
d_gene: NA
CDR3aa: CASSLRRKQETQYF
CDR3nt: TGTGCCAGCAGCTTAAGGCGTAAGCAAGAGACCCAGTACTTC

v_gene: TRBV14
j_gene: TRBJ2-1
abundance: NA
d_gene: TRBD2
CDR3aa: CASSQDIGGGNYNEQFF
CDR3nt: TGTGCCAGCAGCCAAGATATCGGGGGAGGGAACTACAATGAGCAGTTCTTC

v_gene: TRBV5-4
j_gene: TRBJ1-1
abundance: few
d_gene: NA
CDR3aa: CASSEDREDTEAFF
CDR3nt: TGTGCCAGCAGCGAGGACAGAGAGGACACTGAAGCTTTCTTT

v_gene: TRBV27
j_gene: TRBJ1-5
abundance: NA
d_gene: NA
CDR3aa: CASSFRRDLNQPQHF
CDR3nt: TGTGCCAGCAGTTTCCGCCGGGACCTCAATCAGCCCCAGCATTTT

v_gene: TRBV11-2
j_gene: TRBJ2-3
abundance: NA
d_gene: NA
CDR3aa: CASSLGWTDTQYF
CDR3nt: TGTGCCAGCAGCTTAGGATGGACAGATACGCAGTATTTT

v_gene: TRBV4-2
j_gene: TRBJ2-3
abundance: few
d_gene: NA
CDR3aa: CASSQDRRITDTQYF
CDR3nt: TGTGCCAGCAGCCAAGATCGTCGGATCACAGATACGCAGTATTTT

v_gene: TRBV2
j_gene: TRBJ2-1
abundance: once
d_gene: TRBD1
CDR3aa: CASSERGDRLSNEQFF
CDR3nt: TGTGCCAGCAGTGAAAGGGGGGACAGGCTTTCCAATGAGCAGTTCTTC

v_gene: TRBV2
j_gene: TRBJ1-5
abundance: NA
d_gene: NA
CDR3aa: CASSDSASTFSNQPQHF
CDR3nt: TGTGCCAGCAGTGATAGTGCATCCACCTTTAGCAATCAGCCCCAGCATTTT

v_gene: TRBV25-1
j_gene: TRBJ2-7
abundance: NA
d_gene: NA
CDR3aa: CASSEYREGPREQYF
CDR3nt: TGTGCCAGCAGTGAATATCGAGAGGGACCCCGGGAGCAGTACTTC

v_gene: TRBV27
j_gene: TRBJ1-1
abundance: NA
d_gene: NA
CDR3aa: CASSYRNRNTEAFF
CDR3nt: TGTGCCAGCAGTTACCGAAATCGGAACACTGAAGCTTTCTTT

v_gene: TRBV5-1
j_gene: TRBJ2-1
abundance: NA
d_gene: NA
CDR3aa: CASSTRPIQTYNEQFF
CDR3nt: TGCGCCAGCAGCACCCGCCCGATCCAGACCTACAATGAGCAGTTCTTC

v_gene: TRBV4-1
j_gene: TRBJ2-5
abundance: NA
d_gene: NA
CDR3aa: CASSQEVVRGFGETQYF
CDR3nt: TGCGCCAGCAGCCAAGAGGTTGTTCGGGGATTCGGAGAGACCCAGTACTTC

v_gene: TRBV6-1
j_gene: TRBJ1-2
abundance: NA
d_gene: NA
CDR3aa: CASSLGGHNQGYTF
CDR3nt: TGTGCCAGCAGCTTGGGGGGCCATAACCAGGGCTACACCTTC

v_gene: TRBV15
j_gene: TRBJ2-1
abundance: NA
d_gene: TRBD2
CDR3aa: CATSRGGSGNNEQFF
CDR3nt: TGTGCCACCAGCAGAGGTGGTAGCGGGAACAATGAGCAGTTCTTC

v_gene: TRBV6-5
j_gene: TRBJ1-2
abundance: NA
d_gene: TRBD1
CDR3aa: CASSFTQGALKYGYTF
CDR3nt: TGTGCCAGCAGTTTCACACAGGGGGCTCTGAAATATGGCTACACCTTC

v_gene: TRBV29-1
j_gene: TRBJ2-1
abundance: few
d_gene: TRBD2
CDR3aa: CSAAGGVRREQFF
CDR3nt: TGCAGCGCCGCGGGGGGGGTTCGGAGGGAGCAGTTCTTC

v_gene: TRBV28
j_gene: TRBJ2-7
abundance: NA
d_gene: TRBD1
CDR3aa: CASSDTNLQGAYEQYF
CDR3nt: TGTGCCAGCAGCGACACTAATTTACAGGGGGCCTACGAGCAGTACTTC

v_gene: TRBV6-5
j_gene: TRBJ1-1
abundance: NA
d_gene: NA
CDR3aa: CASKNRANTEAFF
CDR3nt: TGTGCCAGCAAGAACAGGGCTAACACTGAAGCTTTCTTT

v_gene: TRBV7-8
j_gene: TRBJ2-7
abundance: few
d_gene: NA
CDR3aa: CASSLPSRRYEQYF
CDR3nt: TGTGCCAGCAGCTTACCCAGCAGGCGGTACGAGCAGTACTTC

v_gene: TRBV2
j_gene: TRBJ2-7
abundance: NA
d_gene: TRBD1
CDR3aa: CASSEVSQGRTEQYF
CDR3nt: TGTGCCAGCAGTGAAGTATCACAGGGGCGGACCGAGCAGTACTTC

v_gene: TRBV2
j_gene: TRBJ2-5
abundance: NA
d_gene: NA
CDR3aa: CASSRAYQETQYF
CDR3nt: TGTGCCAGCAGTCGGGCCTATCAAGAGACCCAGTACTTC

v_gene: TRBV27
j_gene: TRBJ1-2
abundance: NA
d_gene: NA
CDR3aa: CASSLQRNYGYTF
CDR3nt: TGTGCCAGCAGCCTACAGAGGAACTATGGCTACACCTTC

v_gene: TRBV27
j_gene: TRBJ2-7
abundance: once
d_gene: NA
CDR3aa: CASRDLDRGEQYF
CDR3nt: TGTGCCAGCCGGGACCTAGACCGAGGAGAGCAGTACTTC

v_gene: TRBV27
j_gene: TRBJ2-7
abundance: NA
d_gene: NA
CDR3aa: CASSPQAGYEQYF
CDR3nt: TGTGCCAGCAGCCCCCAGGCCGGATACGAGCAGTACTTC

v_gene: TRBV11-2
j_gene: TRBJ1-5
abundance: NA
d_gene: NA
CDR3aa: CASSQNLGGNQPQHF
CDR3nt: TGTGCCAGCAGCCAAAATCTTGGAGGCAATCAGCCCCAGCATTTT

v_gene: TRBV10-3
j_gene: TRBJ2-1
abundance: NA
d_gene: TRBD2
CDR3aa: CAISEPAGTSFNEQFF
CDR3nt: TGTGCCATCAGTGAGCCAGCCGGGACTAGTTTTAATGAGCAGTTCTTC

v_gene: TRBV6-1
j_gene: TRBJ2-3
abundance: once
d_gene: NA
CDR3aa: CASSDMARTDTQYF
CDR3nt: TGTGCCAGCAGTGACATGGCTAGGACAGATACGCAGTATTTT

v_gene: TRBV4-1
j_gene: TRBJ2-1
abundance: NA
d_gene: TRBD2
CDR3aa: CASSQDPSGGSYNEQFF
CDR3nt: TGCGCCAGCAGCCAAGATCCAAGCGGGGGAAGCTACAATGAGCAGTTCTTC

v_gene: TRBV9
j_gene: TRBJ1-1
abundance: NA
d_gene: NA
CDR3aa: CASSVGQGKAEAFF
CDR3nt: TGTGCCAGCAGCGTAGGTCAGGGCAAGGCTGAAGCTTTCTTT

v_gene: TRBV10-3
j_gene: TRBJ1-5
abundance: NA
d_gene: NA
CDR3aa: CAISESANQPQHF
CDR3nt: TGTGCCATCAGTGAGTCGGCGAATCAGCCCCAGCATTTT

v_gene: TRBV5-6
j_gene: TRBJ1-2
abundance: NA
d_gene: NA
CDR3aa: CASSHGAGGYTF
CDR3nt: TGTGCCAGCAGCCACGGGGCCGGGGGCTACACCTTC

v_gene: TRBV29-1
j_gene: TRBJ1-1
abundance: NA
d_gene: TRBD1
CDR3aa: CSVERQGLTEAFF
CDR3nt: TGCAGCGTTGAGAGACAGGGGTTGACTGAAGCTTTCTTT

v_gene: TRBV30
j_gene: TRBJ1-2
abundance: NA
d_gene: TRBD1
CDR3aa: CAWETGGSSYGYTF
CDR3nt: TGTGCCTGGGAAACAGGGGGAAGCTCCTATGGCTACACCTTC

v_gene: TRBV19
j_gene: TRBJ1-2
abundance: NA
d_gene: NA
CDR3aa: CATLSYYGYTF
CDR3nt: TGTGCCACCCTCTCCTATTATGGCTACACCTTC

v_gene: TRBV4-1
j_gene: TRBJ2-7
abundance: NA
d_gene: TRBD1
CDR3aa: CASSRVPGQGANEQYF
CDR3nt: TGCGCCAGCAGCCGAGTTCCGGGACAGGGGGCCAACGAGCAGTACTTC

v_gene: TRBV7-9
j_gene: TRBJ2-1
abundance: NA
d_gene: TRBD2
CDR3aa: CASSAKSGRALIGDEQFF
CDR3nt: TGTGCCAGCAGCGCGAAAAGCGGGAGGGCCCTAATAGGGGATGAGCAGTTCTTC

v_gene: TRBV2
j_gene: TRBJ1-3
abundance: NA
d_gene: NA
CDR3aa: CASSEGAFSGNTIYF
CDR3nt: TGTGCCAGCAGCGAAGGGGCCTTCTCTGGAAACACCATATATTTT

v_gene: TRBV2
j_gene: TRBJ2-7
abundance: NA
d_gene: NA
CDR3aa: CASSRTGGSGNEQYF
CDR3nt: TGTGCCAGCAGTAGGACAGGAGGGAGTGGGAACGAGCAGTACTTC

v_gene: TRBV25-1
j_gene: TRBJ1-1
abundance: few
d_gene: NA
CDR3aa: CASSEYGTEAFF
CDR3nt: TGTGCCAGCAGTGAATACGGGACTGAAGCTTTCTTT

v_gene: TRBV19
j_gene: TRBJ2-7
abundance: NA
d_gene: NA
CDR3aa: CASTQGTNYEQYF
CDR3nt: TGTGCCAGTACCCAGGGGACCAACTACGAGCAGTACTTC

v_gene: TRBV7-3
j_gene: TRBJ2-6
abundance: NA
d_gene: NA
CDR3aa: CASSLSVNSGANVLTF
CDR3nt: TGTGCCAGCAGCTTATCAGTCAACTCTGGGGCCAACGTCCTGACTTTC

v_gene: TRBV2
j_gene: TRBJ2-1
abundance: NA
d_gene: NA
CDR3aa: CASSQITYNEQFF
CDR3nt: TGTGCCAGCAGTCAGATAACTTACAATGAGCAGTTCTTC

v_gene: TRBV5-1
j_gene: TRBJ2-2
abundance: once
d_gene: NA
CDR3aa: CASSLDLGSANTGELFF
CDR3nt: TGCGCCAGCAGCTTGGATTTAGGGTCCGCGAACACCGGGGAGCTGTTTTTT

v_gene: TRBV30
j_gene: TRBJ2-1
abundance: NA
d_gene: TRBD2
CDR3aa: CAWSPPWTSANHNEQFF
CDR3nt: TGTGCCTGGAGTCCCCCTTGGACTAGCGCCAACCACAATGAGCAGTTCTTC

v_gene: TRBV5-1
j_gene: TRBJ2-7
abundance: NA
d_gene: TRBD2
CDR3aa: CASSLRREDSYEQYF
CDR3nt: TGCGCCAGCAGCTTAAGGCGGGAGGATTCCTACGAGCAGTACTTC

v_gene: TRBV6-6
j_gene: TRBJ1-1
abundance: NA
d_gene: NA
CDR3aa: CATGARNTEAFF
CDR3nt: TGTGCCACCGGGGCACGGAACACTGAAGCTTTCTTT

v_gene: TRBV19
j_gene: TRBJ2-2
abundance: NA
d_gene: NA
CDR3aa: CASSIWSQGMDGELFF
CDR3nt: TGTGCCAGTAGTATCTGGAGTCAGGGAATGGACGGGGAGCTGTTTTTT

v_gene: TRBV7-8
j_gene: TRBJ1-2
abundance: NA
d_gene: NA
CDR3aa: CASSLVIGPKEGYTF
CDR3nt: TGTGCCAGCAGCTTAGTAATCGGCCCAAAGGAGGGCTACACCTTC

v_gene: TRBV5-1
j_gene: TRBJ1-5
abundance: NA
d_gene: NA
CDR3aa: CASSFGQRGQPQHF
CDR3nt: TGCGCCAGCAGCTTCGGGCAGCGGGGTCAGCCCCAGCATTTT

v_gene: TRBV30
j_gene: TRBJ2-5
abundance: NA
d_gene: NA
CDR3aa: CAWSPRDGTQYF
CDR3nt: TGTGCCTGGAGTCCAAGAGACGGGACCCAGTACTTC

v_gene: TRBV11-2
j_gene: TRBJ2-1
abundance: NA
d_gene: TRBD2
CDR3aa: CASSLVASGSREQFF
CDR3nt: TGTGCCAGCAGCTTAGTTGCTAGCGGTTCGCGGGAGCAGTTCTTC

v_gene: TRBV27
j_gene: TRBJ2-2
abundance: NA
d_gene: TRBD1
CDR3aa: CASSSLGTGVGYTGELFF
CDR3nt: TGTGCCAGCAGTTCCTTAGGGACAGGGGTGGGGTACACCGGGGAGCTGTTTTTT

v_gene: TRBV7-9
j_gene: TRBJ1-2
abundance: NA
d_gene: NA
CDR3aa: CASSPSGPYGYTF
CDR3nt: TGTGCCAGCAGCCCCAGTGGTCCCTATGGCTACACCTTC

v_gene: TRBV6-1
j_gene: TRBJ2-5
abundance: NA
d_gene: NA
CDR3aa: CASHPGPQETQYF
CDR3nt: TGTGCCAGCCACCCTGGGCCCCAAGAGACCCAGTACTTC